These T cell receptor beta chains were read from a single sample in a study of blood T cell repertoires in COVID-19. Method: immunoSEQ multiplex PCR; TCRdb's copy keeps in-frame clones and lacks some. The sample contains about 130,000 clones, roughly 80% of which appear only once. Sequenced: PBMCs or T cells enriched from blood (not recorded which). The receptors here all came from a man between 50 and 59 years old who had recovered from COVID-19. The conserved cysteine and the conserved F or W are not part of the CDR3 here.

CDR3: ASKPGLAGDGELF
V: TRBV6-5
J: TRBJ2-2

CDR3: AWSGDRAGWSYT
V: TRBV30
J: TRBJ1-2

CDR3: ASSVESRGYGYT
V: TRBV9
J: TRBJ1-2

CDR3: SAGTSGSTDTQY
V: TRBV29-1
J: TRBJ2-3

CDR3: ASSFGTQGNTIY
V: TRBV5-1
J: TRBJ1-3

CDR3: ASSQAQGGAGELF
V: TRBV4-3
J: TRBJ2-2

CDR3: ATSGAGAGRETQY
V: TRBV24-1
J: TRBJ2-5

CDR3: ASSPTGWKDYGYT
V: TRBV19
J: TRBJ1-2

CDR3: ASSRASGRGTEAF
V: TRBV6-5
J: TRBJ1-1

CDR3: ASRLSSGGETQY
V: TRBV3-1/TRBV3-2
J: TRBJ2-5

CDR3: ASSLEGAGTDTQY
V: TRBV5-5
J: TRBJ2-3

CDR3: ASSVSTGRGELF
V: TRBV2
J: TRBJ2-2

CDR3: ASSTGQGSYSPLH
V: TRBV6-5
J: TRBJ1-6

CDR3: ASSLEAATNEKLF
V: TRBV5-4
J: TRBJ1-4

CDR3: ASRSTGRYNSPLH
V: TRBV28
J: TRBJ1-6

CDR3: ARIRGPMNTEAF
V: TRBV21-1
J: TRBJ1-1

CDR3: ASSLGQGTYGYT
V: TRBV5-6
J: TRBJ1-2

CDR3: ASSSTRKGETQY
V: TRBV6-5
J: TRBJ2-5

CDR3: ASSVPPDWKDSNQPQH
V: TRBV10-1
J: TRBJ1-5

CDR3: ASSFDRGGEYEQY
V: TRBV7-2
J: TRBJ2-7

CDR3: ASSFPDQPQH
V: TRBV7-9
J: TRBJ1-5

CDR3: ASSEATEHYEQY
V: TRBV2
J: TRBJ2-7

CDR3: SVSLYGYT
V: TRBV29-1
J: TRBJ1-2

CDR3: ASSQRQSYEQY
V: TRBV14
J: TRBJ2-7

CDR3: ASSDRDSYTGELF
V: TRBV27
J: TRBJ2-2

CDR3: ATSRRAGTNGYT
V: TRBV15
J: TRBJ1-2

CDR3: ASSLERQPQH
V: TRBV7-9
J: TRBJ1-5

CDR3: ASAGLNSNQPQH
V: TRBV6-5
J: TRBJ1-5

CDR3: ASVLSGSEAF
V: TRBV12-3/TRBV12-4
J: TRBJ1-1

CDR3: ASSEQGTDQPQH
V: TRBV10-1
J: TRBJ1-5

CDR3: ASSSDRGEVEQY
V: TRBV10-1
J: TRBJ2-7

CDR3: ASSLGQPGNTIY
V: TRBV6-5
J: TRBJ1-3

CDR3: ASSEAGPGVEQY
V: TRBV2
J: TRBJ2-7

CDR3: ASSPQTRGIEAF
V: TRBV7-9
J: TRBJ1-1

CDR3: ASSLEGFANYGYT
V: TRBV7-2
J: TRBJ1-2

CDR3: ATRTGIEAF
V: TRBV10-3
J: TRBJ1-1

CDR3: ASSLGQGGGNTIY
V: TRBV5-1
J: TRBJ1-3

CDR3: ASSSLAGHTDTQY
V: TRBV4-1
J: TRBJ2-3

CDR3: ASSSIGGDTEAF
V: TRBV7-9
J: TRBJ1-1

CDR3: ASSPRTVNYGYT
V: TRBV5-4
J: TRBJ1-2

CDR3: ASSQDYGGTNNSPLH
V: TRBV4-3
J: TRBJ1-6

CDR3: ASSQGGLAGLANTGELF
V: TRBV4-3
J: TRBJ2-2

CDR3: ASSFFVQETQY
V: TRBV28
J: TRBJ2-5

CDR3: ASSPTPRNEQF
V: TRBV7-3
J: TRBJ2-1

CDR3: ASKAGRQETQY
V: TRBV6-5
J: TRBJ2-5

CDR3: ASSIRRRDRDYGYT
V: TRBV19
J: TRBJ1-2

CDR3: SVDLDTEAF
V: TRBV29-1
J: TRBJ1-1

CDR3: ASSETSLAGDLYEQY
V: TRBV7-2
J: TRBJ2-7

CDR3: ASCEGETGEQF
V: TRBV5-1
J: TRBJ2-1

CDR3: ASSSPVATDTQY
V: TRBV5-6
J: TRBJ2-3

CDR3: ASSLDGSNSPLH
V: TRBV5-1
J: TRBJ1-6

CDR3: ASSEALNVAGGLQETQY
V: TRBV6-1
J: TRBJ2-5

CDR3: ASSQKTSLDYYEQY
V: TRBV4-3
J: TRBJ2-7

CDR3: ASSAGDRGPPGGYT
V: TRBV9
J: TRBJ1-2

CDR3: ASSLVSGPYSNQPQH
V: TRBV5-1
J: TRBJ1-5

CDR3: ATALRLVETQY
V: TRBV19
J: TRBJ2-5

CDR3: ASSLASGDLREQY
V: TRBV18
J: TRBJ2-7

CDR3: ASSLNILAANTDTQY
V: TRBV28
J: TRBJ2-3

CDR3: ASSDITSGPYNEQF
V: TRBV9
J: TRBJ2-1